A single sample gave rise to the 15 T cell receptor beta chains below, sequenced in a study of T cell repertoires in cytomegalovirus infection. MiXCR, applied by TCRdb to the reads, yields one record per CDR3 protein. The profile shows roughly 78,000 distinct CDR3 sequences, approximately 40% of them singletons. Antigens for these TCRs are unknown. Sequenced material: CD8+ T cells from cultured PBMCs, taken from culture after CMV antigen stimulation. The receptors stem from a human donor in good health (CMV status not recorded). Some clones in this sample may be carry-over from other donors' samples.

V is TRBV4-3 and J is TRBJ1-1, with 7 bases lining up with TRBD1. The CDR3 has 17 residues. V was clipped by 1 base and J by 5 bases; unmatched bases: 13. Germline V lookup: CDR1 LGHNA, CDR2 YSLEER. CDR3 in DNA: TGCGCCAGCAGCCAAGGGTTCAGGGGGGGAGGGAGGACTGAAGCTTTCTTT. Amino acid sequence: CASSQGFRGGGRTEAFF.

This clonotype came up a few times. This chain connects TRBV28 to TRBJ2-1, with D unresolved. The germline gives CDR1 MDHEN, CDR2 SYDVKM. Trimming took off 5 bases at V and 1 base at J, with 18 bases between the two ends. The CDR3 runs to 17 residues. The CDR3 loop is CASSPPRSVPSYNEQFF. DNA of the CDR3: TGTGCCAGCAGTCCGCCCAGGTCAGTTCCGTCCTACAATGAGCAGTTCTTC.

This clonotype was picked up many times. In DNA, the CDR3 is TGTGCCAGCAGCTTAGTCGGGGGGCCAGCAGATACGCAGTATTTT. Its protein is CASSLVGGPADTQYF. The gene calls are TRBV7-2 and TRBJ2-3; tentatively, D is TRBD2 (7 bases). This CDR3 is built from 15 residues. The germline V and J ends were trimmed by 1 base and 4 bases, with 12 bases remaining between them. Germline V CDR1 and CDR2: SGHTA, FQGNSA.

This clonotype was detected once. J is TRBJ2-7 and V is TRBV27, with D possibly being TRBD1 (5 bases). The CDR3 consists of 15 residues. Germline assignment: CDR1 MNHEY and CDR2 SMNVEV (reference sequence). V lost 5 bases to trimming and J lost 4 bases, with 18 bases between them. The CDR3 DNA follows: TGTGCCAGCAGTCCCCCGGCAGGGATAATATACGAGCAGTACTTC. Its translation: CASSPPAGIIYEQYF.

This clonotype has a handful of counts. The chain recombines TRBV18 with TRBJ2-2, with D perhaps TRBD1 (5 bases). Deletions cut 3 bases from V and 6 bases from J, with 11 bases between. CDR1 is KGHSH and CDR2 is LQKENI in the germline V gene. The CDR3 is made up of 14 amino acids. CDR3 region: CASSPAGIAGELFF. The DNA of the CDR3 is TGTGCCAGCTCACCTGCAGGGATTGCCGGGGAGCTGTTTTTT.

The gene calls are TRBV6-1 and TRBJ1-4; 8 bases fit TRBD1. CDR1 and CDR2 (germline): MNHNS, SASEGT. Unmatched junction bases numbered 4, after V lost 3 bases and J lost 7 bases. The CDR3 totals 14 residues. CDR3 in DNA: TGTGCCAGCAGTGAGGGGACAGGTAGTGAAAAACTGTTTTTT. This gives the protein CASSEGTGSEKLFF.

The CDR3 here is CSAQDLSETQYF. The DNA for the CDR3 is TGCAGTGCTCAGGACTTATCCGAGACCCAGTACTTC. The V gene is TRBV20-1, the J gene TRBJ2-5; D may be TRBD2 (5 bases). CDR3 length: 12 amino acids. CDR1 is DFQATT, CDR2 SNEGSKA, per germline (reference sequence). V lost 5 bases and J 5 bases, leaving 12 bases between the germline ends.

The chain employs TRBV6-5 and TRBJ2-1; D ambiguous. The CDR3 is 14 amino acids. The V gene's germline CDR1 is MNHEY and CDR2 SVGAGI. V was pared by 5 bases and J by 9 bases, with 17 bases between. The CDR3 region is CASSPGTILGEQFF. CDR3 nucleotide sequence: TGTGCCAGCAGTCCCGGAACGATCCTCGGTGAGCAGTTCTTC.

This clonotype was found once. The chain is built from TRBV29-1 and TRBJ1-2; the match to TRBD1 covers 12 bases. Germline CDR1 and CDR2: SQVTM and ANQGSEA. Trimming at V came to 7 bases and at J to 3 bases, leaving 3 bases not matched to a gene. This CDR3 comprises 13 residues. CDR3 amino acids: CSAGTGGYYGYTF. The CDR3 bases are TGCAGCGCAGGGACAGGGGGCTACTATGGCTACACCTTC.

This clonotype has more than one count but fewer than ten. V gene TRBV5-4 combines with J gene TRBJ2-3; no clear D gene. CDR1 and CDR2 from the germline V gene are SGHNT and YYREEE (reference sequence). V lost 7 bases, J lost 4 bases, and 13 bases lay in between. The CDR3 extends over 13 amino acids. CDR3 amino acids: CASGKTQPDTQYF. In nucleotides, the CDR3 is TGTGCCAGCGGCAAGACTCAGCCAGATACGCAGTATTTT.

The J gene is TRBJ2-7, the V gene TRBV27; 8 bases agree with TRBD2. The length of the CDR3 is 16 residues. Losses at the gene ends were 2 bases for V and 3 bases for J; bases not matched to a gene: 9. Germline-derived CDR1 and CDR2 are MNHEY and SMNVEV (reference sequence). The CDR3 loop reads CASSLTGSGVNYEQYF. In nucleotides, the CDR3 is TGTGCCAGCAGTTTAACGGGTAGCGGGGTGAACTACGAGCAGTACTTC.

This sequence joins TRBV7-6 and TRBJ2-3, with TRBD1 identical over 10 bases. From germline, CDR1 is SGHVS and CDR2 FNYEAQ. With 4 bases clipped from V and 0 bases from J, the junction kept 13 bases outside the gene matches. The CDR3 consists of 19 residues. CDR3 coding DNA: TGTGCCAGCAGCTCACCCCGAGGGACAGGGGCCCGTAGCACAGATACGCAGTATTTT. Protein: CASSSPRGTGARSTDTQYF.

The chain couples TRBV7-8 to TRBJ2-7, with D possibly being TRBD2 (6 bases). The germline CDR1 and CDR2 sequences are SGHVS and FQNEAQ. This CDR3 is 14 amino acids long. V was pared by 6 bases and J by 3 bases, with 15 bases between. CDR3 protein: CASRGLGQGYEQYF. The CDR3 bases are TGTGCCAGCAGGGGACTGGGCCAGGGCTACGAGCAGTACTTC.

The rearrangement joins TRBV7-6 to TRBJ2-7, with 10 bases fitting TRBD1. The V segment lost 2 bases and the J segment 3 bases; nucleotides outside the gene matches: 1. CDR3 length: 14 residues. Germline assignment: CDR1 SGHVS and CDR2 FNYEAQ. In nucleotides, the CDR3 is TGTGCCAGCAGCTTATGGGACAGGGGCTACGAGCAGTACTTC. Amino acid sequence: CASSLWDRGYEQYF.

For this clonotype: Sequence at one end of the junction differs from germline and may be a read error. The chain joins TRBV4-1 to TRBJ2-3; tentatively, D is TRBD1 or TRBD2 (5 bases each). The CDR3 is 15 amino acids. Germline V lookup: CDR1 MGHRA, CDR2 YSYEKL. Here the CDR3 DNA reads TGTGCCAGCAGCCCCGGGACGGAAAGCACAGATACGCAGTATTTT. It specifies CASSPGTESTDTQYF.